One and the same sample provided the 15 T cell receptor beta chains below, sequenced in a study of T cells in Graves' hyperthyroidism and ophthalmopathy. TCR beta CDR3 region amplification was performed from RNA transcripts. The HTBI primer set drove a first-round RT-PCR of the TCR CDR3. From the multiplex PCR reads, TCRdb called clonotypes with MiXCR, one entry per CDR3 protein. The profile shows fewer than 350,000 distinct CDR3 sequences, about 16% of them singletons. The sequenced sample consisted of blood. All receptors come from a woman aged 45 to 65 with Graves' hyperthyroidism that later progressed to Graves' ophthalmopathy.

This clonotype was detected ten times or more. V is TRBV14 and J is TRBJ2-7, with a weak D call TRBD2 (6 bases). The germline V gene has CDR1 SGHDN and CDR2 FVKESK. Trimming shortened V by 3 bases and J by 4 bases, and 22 bases separated the two germline ends. The CDR3 sequence is 17 residues long. CDR3 protein: CASSQLADWREEYEQYF. The CDR3, as DNA: TGTGCCAGCAGCCAGCTCGCGGACTGGAGGGAAGAATACGAGCAGTACTTC.

In the case of this clonotype: A much larger clone is a single base away; this may be a read error. The chain joins TRBV6-5 to TRBJ2-5; the D is unclear. Germline CDR1 is MNHEY and CDR2 is SVGAGI. The CDR3 consists of 13 residues. DNA for the CDR3: TGTGCCAGCAGTTTTGGTCCCCAAGAGGCCCAGTACTTC. Protein: CASSFGPQEAQYF.

The V call is TRBV27, the J call TRBJ2-5; D gene unclear. V lost 4 bases, J lost 5 bases, and 17 bases lay in between. The CDR3 consists of 15 residues. Germline CDR1 MNHEY, CDR2 SMNVEV (reference sequence). The DNA for the CDR3 is TGTGCCAGCAGTTCCAATCCGTGGGAAGGTGAGACCCAGTACTTC. As protein: CASSSNPWEGETQYF.

Ten or more counts support this clonotype. The CDR3 is CASSLDRAQYF. DNA of the CDR3: TGTGCCAGCAGCTTAGATCGGGCCCAGTACTTC. V is TRBV11-2 and J is TRBJ2-5; D uncertain. The CDR3 loop spans 11 amino acids. Germline CDR1 is SGHAT and CDR2 is FQNNGV. V was clipped by 0 bases and J by 9 bases, with 5 bases between them.

At least ten counts were recorded for this clonotype. V is TRBV2 and J is TRBJ1-4; D gene ambiguous. Trimming left V 6 bases short and J 0 bases short, with 8 bases between. Germline-derived CDR1 and CDR2 are SNHLY and FYNNEI. This CDR3 spans 14 amino acids. The CDR3 loop reads CASREDSTNEKLFF. The CDR3, as DNA: TGTGCCAGCAGAGAGGACTCAACTAATGAAAAACTGTTTTTT.

The rearrangement uses TRBV27 and TRBJ2-6, with D perhaps matching TRBD1 (5 bases). The CDR3 contains 16 residues. Germline-derived CDR1 and CDR2 are MNHEY and SMNVEV (reference sequence). V was cut by 6 bases and J by 1 base, with 13 bases left in between. CDR3 DNA sequence: TGTGCCAGCAGGGTTAGGGGCCCATCTGGGGCCAACGTCCTGACTTTC. Protein sequence: CASRVRGPSGANVLTF.

The table lists this clonotype with many counts. The chain links TRBV29-1 to TRBJ1-1, with D possibly TRBD1 on 5 matching bases. The germline gives CDR1 SQVTM, CDR2 ANQGSEA. V lost 6 bases and J lost 11, with 22 bases in between. The CDR3 is made up of 13 amino acids. The CDR3 spells CSVDPRQGGSAFF. CDR3 coding DNA: TGCAGCGTCGATCCTAGGCAGGGCGGGTCGGCTTTCTTT.

This sequence joins TRBV5-1 and TRBJ1-2, with 8 bases lining up with TRBD1. This CDR3 contains 14 residues. Trimming at V came to 3 bases and at J to 1 base, leaving 2 bases not matched to a gene. Looked up from germline, CDR1 is SGHRS and CDR2 is YFSETQ. CDR3 coding DNA: TGCGCCAGCAGCTCGACAGGGGATAACTATGGCTACACCTTC. It specifies CASSSTGDNYGYTF.

The sample holds many counts of this clonotype. The rearrangement links TRBV5-1 to TRBJ2-2; 12 bases fit TRBD2. CDR1 SGHRS and CDR2 YFSETQ come from the germline V gene. Trimming took 4 bases from V and 6 from J; bases not matched to a gene: 7. The CDR3 loop spans 16 amino acids. The CDR3 DNA reads as TGCGCCAGCAGCCCTGGACTAGCGGGATATTCCGGGGAGCTGTTTTTT. This gives the protein CASSPGLAGYSGELFF.

This clonotype has ten or more counts. The rearrangement uses TRBV2 and TRBJ1-5; no reliable D call. Germline assignment: CDR1 SNHLY and CDR2 FYNNEI. This CDR3 spans 17 amino acids. Between the trimmed V and J ends, which lost 0 bases and 0 bases, there was a span of 12 bases. Written as DNA, the CDR3 is TGTGCCAGCAGTGAAGCGCGGAGCAGTTATAGCAATCAGCCCCAGCATTTT. Translated, it gives CASSEARSSYSNQPQHF. Supplemented by reference TRBV2 and TRBJ1-5, the full variable domain reads EPEVTQTPSHQVTQMGQEVILRCVPISNHLYFYWYRQILGQKVEFLVSFYNNEISEKSEIFDDQFSVERPDGSNFTLKIRSTKLEDSAMYFCASSEARSSYSNQPQHFGDGTRLSIL.

This clonotype was recorded a few times. The chain recombines TRBV5-1 with TRBJ1-4; 11 bases map to TRBD1. V lost 4 bases and J lost 1; bases outside the gene matches: 3. This CDR3 region has 16 residues. The germline V gene has CDR1 SGHRS and CDR2 YFSETQ. For the CDR3, the DNA is TGCGCCAGCAGCCTGGGACAGGGGGTAACTAATGAAAAACTGTTTTTT. Residues: CASSLGQGVTNEKLFF.

This clonotype has a count of ten or more. The gene calls are TRBV27 and TRBJ1-5; a possible D gene is TRBD1 (6 bases). CDR1 is MNHEY, CDR2 SMNVEV, per germline (reference sequence). This CDR3 has 15 residues. Trimming took 6 bases from V and 3 from J, leaving 15 bases between them. CDR3 loop: CASRDRFLINQPQHF. CDR3 DNA: TGTGCCAGCAGAGACAGGTTTCTGATCAATCAGCCCCAGCATTTT.

This clonotype has ten or more counts. This sequence joins TRBV11-2 and TRBJ1-1; tentative D call: TRBD1 (5 bases). Germline loops: CDR1 SGHAT, CDR2 FQNNGV. V was shortened by 4 bases and J by 4 bases, with 16 bases between the two germline ends. The CDR3 contains 15 residues. In DNA form, the CDR3 reads TGTGCCAGCAGCTCCCCGACAGTGAAATCCACTGAAGCTTTCTTT. Translated, it gives CASSSPTVKSTEAFF.

The chain carries TRBV20-1 and TRBJ2-7; the D gene could be TRBD1 or TRBD2 (5 bases each). Germline assignment: CDR1 DFQATT and CDR2 SNEGSKA (reference sequence). The CDR3 is 12 amino acids. Trimming removed 3 bases from V and 3 bases from J, with 9 bases in between. CDR3 sequence reads: CSASGDRYEQYF. In DNA, the CDR3 is TGCAGTGCTAGCGGGGACCGCTACGAGCAGTACTTC.

This clonotype was counted at least ten times. This chain joins TRBV2 and TRBJ1-1; tentative D call: TRBD1 (5 bases). CDR3 size: 14 residues. Trimming pared 3 bases from V and 5 bases from J, leaving 13 bases between. Germline V gives CDR1 SNHLY, CDR2 FYNNEI. CDR3: CASSEGRVGTEAFF. DNA for the CDR3: TGTGCCAGCAGTGAGGGCAGGGTGGGGACTGAAGCTTTCTTT.